One and the same sample provided the 32 T cell receptor beta chains below, sequenced in a study of control samples from healthy donors and cancer patients. This table comes from immunoSEQ multiplex PCR, and its TCRdb copy is limited to in-frame clones, with some not included. This table has roughly 38,000 clones, roughly 83% appearing once. Input material: blood. Receptors originate from a man in his sixties in good health.

The chain uses TRBV5-1 and TRBJ1-1; D not certain. Trimming took off 3 bases at V and 1 base at J, with 16 bases between the two ends. The CDR3 sequence is 16 residues long. From germline, CDR1 is SGHRS and CDR2 YFSETQ. For the CDR3, the DNA is TGCGCCAGCAGCTATTCAGCCTTCGAAGGGAACACTGAAGCTTTCTTT. This gives the protein CASSYSAFEGNTEAFF.

The CDR3 protein is CASSHSDRRIETQYF. The CDR3 nucleotides are TGCGCCAGCAGCCACTCGGACAGGAGGATAGAGACCCAGTACTTC. This rearrangement joins TRBV4-1 to TRBJ2-5; 7 bases are a match to TRBD1. The J segment lost 4 bases and the V segment lost 3 bases, leaving 8 bases of the junction unmatched. The germline CDR1 and CDR2 sequences are MGHRA and YSYEKL. The CDR3 length is 15 residues.

Turning to this clone: Other DNA variants within this sample encode the same CDR3. The gene calls are TRBV9 and TRBJ1-6; D not resolved. This CDR3 is 12 amino acids long. CDR1 and CDR2 from the germline V gene are SGDLS and YYNGEE. Trimming shortened V by 0 bases and J by 9 bases, and 4 bases separated the two germline ends. The CDR3 nucleotides are TGTGCCAGCAGCGTAGTAGGTTCACCCCTCCACTTT. Amino acid sequence: CASSVVGSPLHF. Complete variable domain (other parts from reference TRBV9 and TRBJ1-6): DSGVTQTPKHLITATGQRVTLRCSPRSGDLSVYWYQQSLDQGLQFLIQYYNGEERAKGNILERFSAQQFPDLHSELNLSSLELGDSALYFCASSVVGSPLHFGNGTRLTVT.

In this sample, this clone turned up a few times. The chain combines TRBV5-4 with TRBJ2-1; TRBD1 or TRBD2 may be the D gene (5 bases each). Germline CDR1 reads SGHNT; CDR2 reads YYREEE (reference sequence). The CDR3 totals 13 residues. V was shortened by 2 bases and J by 9 bases, with 12 bases between the two germline ends. The CDR3 sequence is CASSFDSRGEQFF. For the CDR3, the DNA is TGTGCCAGCAGCTTTGATTCGAGGGGTGAGCAGTTCTTC.

J is TRBJ2-4 and V is TRBV28; unclear D gene. The V end lost 4 bases, the J end lost 2 bases, and 12 bases lay between the germline ends. The V gene's germline CDR1 is MDHEN and CDR2 SYDVKM. This CDR3 is 15 amino acids long. The CDR3 reads CASSSRASPKNIQYF. CDR3 nucleotide sequence: TGTGCCAGCAGTTCCCGGGCCTCGCCCAAAAACATTCAGTACTTC. The full variable domain, with the rest looked up from reference TRBV28 and TRBJ2-4, is DVKVTQSSRYLVKRTGEKVFLECVQDMDHENMFWYRQDPGLGLRLIYFSYDVKMKEKGDIPEGYSVSREKKERFSLILESASTNQTSMYLCASSSRASPKNIQYFGAGTRLSVL.

This clone was found once. The gene calls are TRBV5-4 and TRBJ2-3; tentative D call: TRBD2 (7 bases). With 4 bases removed from V and 4 bases from J, the gap between germline ends came to 19 bases. The CDR3 covers 16 residues. Germline V CDR1 and CDR2: SGHNT, YYREEE (reference sequence). The CDR3, as DNA: TGTGCCAGCAGCCCTACGGGGGGCAAAGGGTCAGATACGCAGTATTTT. This encodes CASSPTGGKGSDTQYF. Supplemented by reference TRBV5-4 and TRBJ2-3, the full variable domain reads ETGVTQSPTHLIKTRGQQVTLRCSSQSGHNTVSWYQQALGQGPQFIFQYYREEENGRGNFPPRFSGLQFPNYSSELNVNALELDDSALYLCASSPTGGKGSDTQYFGPGTRLTVL.

The chain joins TRBV2 to TRBJ2-6; 9 positions agree with TRBD1. This CDR3 has 14 amino acids. Germline CDR1 and CDR2: SNHLY and FYNNEI. V dropped 8 bases and J dropped 2; count of bases not matched to a gene: 1. CDR3 nucleotides: TGTGCCAGCGGGACAGGGACTGGGGCCAACGTCCTGACTTTC. Translation gives CASGTGTGANVLTF.

This rearrangement joins TRBV11-2 to TRBJ1-1; D gene uncertain. From germline, CDR1 is SGHAT and CDR2 FQNNGV. This CDR3 contains 15 residues. V was cut by 5 bases and J by 1 base, with 14 bases left in between. CDR3 sequence: CASSPLLGWNTEAFF. CDR3 DNA: TGTGCCAGCAGCCCTCTCCTAGGGTGGAACACTGAAGCTTTCTTT.

The CDR3 loop is CASSGGQGSGNQPQHF. DNA of the CDR3: TGCGCCAGCAGCGGCGGACAGGGGAGCGGCAATCAGCCCCAGCATTTT. The rearrangement uses TRBV4-1 and TRBJ1-5, with 9 bases aligning to TRBD1. The V segment lost 5 bases and the J segment 2 bases; nucleotides outside the gene matches: 7. Germline CDR1 MGHRA, CDR2 YSYEKL. CDR3 size: 16 residues.

This clone has only a few counts. The chain combines TRBV28 with TRBJ2-3, with TRBD1 matching over 7 bases. V was pared by 3 bases and J by 3 bases, with 3 bases of the junction left unmatched. Germline V gene data show CDR1 as MDHEN and CDR2 as SYDVKM. The CDR3 is made up of 14 amino acids. The CDR3 sequence is CASSFLQGTDTQYF. The CDR3 DNA reads as TGTGCCAGCAGTTTTTTACAGGGGACAGATACGCAGTATTTT.

This rearrangement joins TRBV28 to TRBJ1-3; tentatively, D is TRBD1 (6 bases). Trimming left V 2 bases short and J 4 bases short, with 15 bases between. This CDR3 is 16 amino acids long. Germline CDR1 MDHEN, CDR2 SYDVKM. The CDR3 DNA reads TGTGCCAGCAGTTTACCCTGGATAGGGGGGGGAAACACCATATATTTT. Translation gives CASSLPWIGGGNTIYF.

The chain combines TRBV12-3 or TRBV12-4 with TRBJ2-7; D call uncertain. CDR3 length equals 12 residues. The ends were cut back, 6 bases at V and 10 bases at J, with 16 bases in the middle. CDR3 nucleotides: TGTGCCAGCAGCCCCCGTGGTTTATTTCAGTACTTC. Protein: CASSPRGLFQYF.

This chain uses TRBV7-2 with TRBJ2-4; 8 positions agree with TRBD2. Germline CDR1 reads SGHTA; CDR2 reads FQGNSA. The V segment lost 5 bases and the J segment 0 bases; nucleotides outside the gene matches: 6. CDR3 size: 16 residues. This chain's CDR3 is CASSPLAGIAKNIQYF. In nucleotides, the CDR3 is TGTGCCAGCAGCCCATTAGCGGGAATAGCCAAAAACATTCAGTACTTC.

V gene TRBV10-3 combines with J gene TRBJ2-6, with D perhaps being TRBD1 or TRBD2 (6 bases each). Per germline, CDR1 ENHRY and CDR2 SYGVKD. The CDR3 totals 16 residues. Trimming removed 10 bases at V and 0 bases at J, with 16 bases between. CDR3 sequence reads: CATAGHLFSGANVLTF. The DNA for the CDR3 is TGTGCCACCGCGGGACACCTTTTCTCTGGGGCCAACGTCCTGACTTTC.

The chain is built from TRBV29-1 and TRBJ1-1, with D tentatively TRBD1 (6 bases). Germline CDR1 and CDR2: SQVTM and ANQGSEA. The V end was cut by 7 bases, the J end by 0 bases, with 18 bases between. The CDR3 totals 15 residues. CDR3 amino acids: CSGEIPGQLNTEAFF. The CDR3 DNA follows: TGCAGCGGCGAGATCCCCGGACAGCTGAACACTGAAGCTTTCTTT.

With regard to this clone: Other DNA sequences in the sample encode the same CDR3. This chain joins TRBV18 and TRBJ1-5; 9 nucleotides align to TRBD1. V shed 3 bases, J shed 7 bases, and the junction held 4 bases outside the gene matches. CDR3 length: 14 amino acids. The germline gives CDR1 KGHSH, CDR2 LQKENI. This CDR3 is CASSPGQGRQPQHF. In DNA form, the CDR3 reads TGTGCCAGCTCACCGGGACAGGGACGCCAGCCCCAGCATTTT.

The sample holds one count of this clone. CDR3 DNA: TGTGCCAGCAGTTCCTCTTACAGGGGGAGGACTGAAGCTTTCTTT. Protein: CASSSSYRGRTEAFF. The chain links TRBV27 to TRBJ1-1, with 8 bases matching TRBD1. The V gene end was trimmed by 4 bases and the J gene end by 5 bases; junction bases not matched to a gene: 9. The CDR3 is 15 amino acids. Germline V gene data show CDR1 as MNHEY and CDR2 as SMNVEV (reference sequence).

V usage is TRBV19 and J usage is TRBJ2-5; TRBD1 matches at 8 bases. The V segment lost 7 bases and the J segment 2 bases; nucleotides outside the gene matches: 9. Germline CDR1 reads LNHDA; CDR2 reads SQIVND (reference sequence). The CDR3 is 15 amino acids. CDR3 region: CASMAYGQGQETQYF. CDR3 bases: TGTGCCAGTATGGCTTATGGACAGGGACAAGAGACCCAGTACTTC.

The chain carries TRBV7-2 and TRBJ1-2; D not resolved. Germline CDR1 and CDR2: SGHTA and FQGNSA. The ends were cut back, 3 bases at V and 8 bases at J, with 16 bases in the middle. The CDR3 extends over 14 amino acids. CDR3: CASSLSGFSKGYTF. The CDR3 DNA sequence: TGTGCCAGCAGCTTGTCGGGATTTAGTAAGGGCTACACCTTC.

DNA of the CDR3: TGTGCCAGCAGCCCCTCGACAGGGGGCTTGGAGACCCAGTACTTC. As protein: CASSPSTGGLETQYF. The rearrangement uses TRBV7-9 and TRBJ2-5; TRBD1 matches 10 bases. Trimming at V came to 5 bases and at J to 5 bases, leaving 8 bases not matched to a gene. The CDR3 consists of 15 residues. Germline CDR1 reads SEHNR; CDR2 reads FQNEAQ (reference sequence).

This sequence joins TRBV9 and TRBJ1-2; no reliable D call. The CDR3 has 16 amino acids. Looked up from germline, CDR1 is SGDLS and CDR2 is YYNGEE. Deletions cut 0 bases from V and 6 bases from J, with 18 bases between. The CDR3, as DNA: TGTGCCAGCAGCGTAGCTACTAGCCTTTCAAGGGATGGCTACACCTTC. Translated, it gives CASSVATSLSRDGYTF.

This chain uses TRBV6-5 with TRBJ2-7; D gene unclear. V was pared by 8 bases and J by 6 bases, with 14 bases between. The V gene's germline CDR1 is MNHEY and CDR2 SVGAGI. The CDR3 spans 12 residues. CDR3 amino acids: CASGQADGEQYF. CDR3 nucleotides: TGTGCCAGCGGGCAGGCTGACGGCGAGCAGTACTTC.

The chain has TRBV27 and TRBJ2-1; D remains ambiguous. Germline V lookup: CDR1 MNHEY, CDR2 SMNVEV (reference sequence). CDR3 size: 15 residues. V was shortened by 3 bases and J by 0 bases, with 9 bases between the two germline ends. CDR3 protein: CASSFREVSYNEQFF. DNA for the CDR3: TGTGCCAGCAGTTTCCGCGAAGTCTCCTACAATGAGCAGTTCTTC.

The chain combines TRBV20-1 with TRBJ2-3; 10 nucleotides align to TRBD2. The J segment lost 8 bases and the V segment lost 3 bases, leaving 8 bases of the junction unmatched. The length of the CDR3 is 14 residues. Per germline, CDR1 DFQATT and CDR2 SNEGSKA (reference sequence). CDR3 region: CSASDGSGRRTQYF. Here the CDR3 DNA reads TGCAGTGCTAGTGATGGTAGCGGGAGGCGTACGCAGTATTTT.

V gene TRBV27 combines with J gene TRBJ1-1; the D gene is possibly TRBD1 (6 bases). This CDR3 contains 12 residues. Trimming took off 3 bases at V and 9 bases at J, with 11 bases between the two ends. Germline V CDR1 and CDR2: MNHEY, SMNVEV (reference sequence). The CDR3 nucleotides are TGTGCCAGCAGTTTCCCTGGACAGAAAGCTTTCTTT. Its translation is CASSFPGQKAFF.

The rearrangement joins TRBV20-1 to TRBJ2-3, with unresolved D. The CDR3 spans 11 residues. Per germline, CDR1 DFQATT and CDR2 SNEGSKA (reference sequence). V lost 3 bases, J lost 2 bases, and 3 bases lay in between. Here the CDR3 DNA reads TGCAGTGCTAGTCCCACAGATACGCAGTATTTT. Translation: CSASPTDTQYF.

The V call is TRBV3-1 (or the pseudogene TRBV3-2), the J call TRBJ2-1; 7 nucleotides align to TRBD2. V lost 4 bases and J lost 12; bases outside the gene matches: 6. CDR3 length equals 12 residues. The germline CDR1 and CDR2 sequences are LGHDT and YNNKEL (reference sequence). The CDR3 DNA reads as TGTGCCAGCAGCCCGCAGGGAGGGTGGCAGTTCTTC. This encodes CASSPQGGWQFF.

This clone appeared a few times. V gene TRBV2 combines with J gene TRBJ1-6, with no clear D. The CDR3 is made up of 13 amino acids. Germline loops: CDR1 SNHLY, CDR2 FYNNEI. With 7 bases removed from V and 7 bases from J, the gap between germline ends came to 11 bases. This CDR3 is CASIRRENSPLHF. The CDR3, as DNA: TGTGCCAGCATCAGACGGGAGAATTCACCCCTCCACTTT.

This chain joins TRBV29-1 and TRBJ2-7, with TRBD1 matching over 12 bases. The CDR3 totals 16 residues. The J segment lost 2 bases and the V segment lost 6 bases, leaving 11 bases of the junction unmatched. The germline gives CDR1 SQVTM, CDR2 ANQGSEA. This CDR3 is CSVVAPGQGATYEQYF. In nucleotides, the CDR3 is TGCAGCGTGGTAGCCCCGGGACAGGGGGCAACCTACGAGCAGTACTTC.

CDR3 in DNA: TGTGCCAGCAGTCTCAACAGGGGGCAGGGCTATGGCTACACCTTC. Its protein product is CASSLNRGQGYGYTF. This sequence joins TRBV28 and TRBJ1-2; TRBD1 matches 9 bases. This CDR3 spans 15 amino acids. Germline V gene sequence: CDR1 MDHEN, CDR2 SYDVKM. The V and J ends lost 5 bases and 4 bases, in that order; junction bases with no gene match: 8.

Only one count was recorded for this clone. This chain uses TRBV21-1 with TRBJ1-1. TRBV21-1 is described as a pseudogene. This CDR3 has 16 amino acids. The CDR3 DNA reads TGTGCCAGCAGCAAACAATCGGTCCCTCCCGGCGCTGAAGCTTTCTTT. Its translation is CASSKQSVPPGAEAFF.

This clone has more than one count but fewer than ten. The chain links TRBV29-1 to TRBJ1-5; the match to TRBD1 covers 8 bases. The V and J ends lost 5 bases and 2 bases, in that order; junction bases with no gene match: 2. CDR3 length equals 13 residues. Germline-derived CDR1 and CDR2 are SQVTM and ANQGSEA. The CDR3: CSVLTGGNQPQHF. CDR3 bases: TGCAGCGTTTTGACAGGGGGCAATCAGCCCCAGCATTTT.